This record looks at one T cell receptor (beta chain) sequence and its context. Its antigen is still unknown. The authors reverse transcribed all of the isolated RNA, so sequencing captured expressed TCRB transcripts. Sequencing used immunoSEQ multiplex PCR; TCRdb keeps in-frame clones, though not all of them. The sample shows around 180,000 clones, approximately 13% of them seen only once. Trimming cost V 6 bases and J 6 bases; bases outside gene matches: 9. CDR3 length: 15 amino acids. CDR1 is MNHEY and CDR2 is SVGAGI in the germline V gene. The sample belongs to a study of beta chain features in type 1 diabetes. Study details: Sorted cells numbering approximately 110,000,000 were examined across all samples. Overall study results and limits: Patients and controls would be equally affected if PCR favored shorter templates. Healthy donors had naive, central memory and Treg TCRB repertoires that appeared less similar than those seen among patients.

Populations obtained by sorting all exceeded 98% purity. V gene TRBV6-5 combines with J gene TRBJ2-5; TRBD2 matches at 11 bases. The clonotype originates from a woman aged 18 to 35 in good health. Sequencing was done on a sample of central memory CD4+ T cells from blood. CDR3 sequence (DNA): TGTGCCAGCAGCGGAACTAGCGGGAGAACAAAGACCCAGTACTTC. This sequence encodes CASSGTSGRTKTQYF.